Following are 21 T cell receptor beta chains from one sample sequenced in a study of identical twins listed by TCRdb under 2016. Library creation used 5' RACE. TCRdb names Illumina HiSeq 2000 as the instrument used. TCRdb redid the processing of the public reads, applying fastp at Q25 and MiXCR, and retained in-frame beta chains. Here each entry gathers all rows of one CDR3 protein and keeps the most common genes and DNA. The sample yields a few hundred thousand distinct CDR3 sequences; around 9.7% were counted once. Jointly, the top ten make up about 7.1% of the sample. The same data also went into a second study, on yellow fever vaccine responses in identical twins.

The sample comprised CD8+ T cells sorted from blood. These receptors were obtained from a woman between 18 and 30 years old in good health.

The chain joins TRBV6-5 to TRBJ2-3; maybe TRBD2 (5 bases). Germline V gene data show CDR1 as MNHEY and CDR2 as SVGAGI. Trimming took 0 bases from V and 1 from J, leaving 14 bases between them. The CDR3 totals 17 residues. The CDR3 DNA sequence: TGTGCCAGCAGTTACTCGAGGGTTGTTGACGGCACAGATACGCAGTATTTT. It is translated as CASSYSRVVDGTDTQYF.

This chain links TRBV11-2 with TRBJ2-5; D remains ambiguous. V shed 1 base and J shed 4 bases, with 10 bases lying between them. From germline, CDR1 is SGHAT and CDR2 FQNNGV. The CDR3 runs to 14 residues. CDR3 DNA: TGTGCCAGCAGCTTAGTCCCGTTTGGAGAGACCCAGTACTTC. Amino acids: CASSLVPFGETQYF.

The V gene is TRBV28, the J gene TRBJ1-2; D not resolved. The germline CDR1 and CDR2 sequences are MDHEN and SYDVKM. Trimming left V 6 bases short and J 4 bases short, with 21 bases between. The CDR3 loop spans 16 amino acids. The CDR3 DNA is TGTGCCAGCAGCTCCCCGGGAGTCCCTAGCCTCTATGGCTACACCTTC. Translated, it gives CASSSPGVPSLYGYTF.

The V gene is TRBV12-3 or TRBV12-4, the J gene TRBJ2-5; D is perhaps TRBD1 (5 bases). V was pared by 11 bases and J by 2 bases, with 27 bases between. The CDR3 contains 17 residues. DNA for the CDR3: TGTGCCTGCTGTTCCACAAAATTCGGACAATCTCAAGAGACCCAGTACTTC. Translated, it gives CACCSTKFGQSQETQYF.

In this sample, this clonotype turned up a few times. The genes are TRBV6-2 or TRBV6-3 and TRBJ1-5; D ambiguous. Germline CDR1 MNHEY, CDR2 SVGEGT. V lost 5 bases, J lost 10 bases, and 24 bases lay in between. The CDR3 loop spans 16 amino acids. The CDR3: CASSQIKVVSWDPQHF. CDR3 nucleotides: TGTGCCAGCAGTCAGATCAAAGTGGTTTCGTGGGATCCCCAGCATTTT.

This clonotype was counted many times. This chain links TRBV5-1 with TRBJ2-7; D is unclear. Trimming removed 0 bases at V and 1 base at J, with 8 bases between. The CDR3 covers 14 residues. Germline CDR1 and CDR2: SGHRS and YFSETQ. The CDR3 DNA follows: TGCGCCAGCAGCTTGGACCCCAATTCCTACGAGCAGTACTTC. Translated: CASSLDPNSYEQYF.

This clonotype was detected ten times or more. This CDR3 reads CASSHHSRDKQETQYF. CDR3 nucleotides: TGTGCCAGCAGCCACCACTCCCGGGACAAACAAGAGACCCAGTACTTC. The rearrangement uses TRBV14 and TRBJ2-5; perhaps TRBD1 as D (6 bases). Per germline, CDR1 SGHDN and CDR2 FVKESK. The V gene lost 3 bases and the J gene lost 2 bases, with 16 bases spanning the gap. The CDR3 has 16 residues.

This clonotype was found a few times. The CDR3 region has the DNA TGCAGTGCTAGAGGAGGAGTGGGGCTAGGGGAGACCCAGTACTTC. Its translation: CSARGGVGLGETQYF. The gene calls are TRBV20-1 and TRBJ2-5, with a possible D match to TRBD1 (5 bases). The CDR3 spans 15 residues. Germline assignment: CDR1 DFQATT and CDR2 SNEGSKA (reference sequence). The V end lost 1 base, the J end lost 5 bases, and 17 bases lay between the germline ends.

This clonotype was observed a handful of times. The V call is TRBV19, the J call TRBJ2-7; a possible D gene is TRBD1 (8 bases). This CDR3 is 14 amino acids long. The germline V gene encodes CDR1 LNHDA and CDR2 SQIVND (reference sequence). The ends were cut back, 7 bases at V and 6 bases at J, with 19 bases in the middle. CDR3 in DNA: TGTGCCAGTACCACAGGGGGGGCGACTGCCGAGCAGTACTTC. Translation: CASTTGGATAEQYF. Full variable domain (remainder filled in from reference TRBV19 and TRBJ2-7): DGGITQSPKYLFRKEGQNVTLSCEQNLNHDAMYWYRQDPGQGLRLIYYSQIVNDFQKGDIAEGYSVSREKKESFPLTVTSAQKNPTAFYLCASTTGGATAEQYFGPGTRLTVT.

This clonotype was found a few times. As DNA, the CDR3 is TGTGCCAGCAGTGAAGGCACCGGACTAGCGGGAACGAACACCGGGGAGCTGTTTTTT. This sequence encodes CASSEGTGLAGTNTGELFF. The chain is built from TRBV25-1 and TRBJ2-2; 12 bases map to TRBD2. Trimming took 2 bases from V and 0 from J; bases not matched to a gene: 7. Germline-derived CDR1 and CDR2 are MGHDK and SYGVNS. CDR3 length equals 19 residues.

V gene TRBV12-3 or TRBV12-4 combines with J gene TRBJ1-6; TRBD1 matches at 7 bases. The junction had 8 bases not matched to a gene; V was cut back by 7 bases and J by 5 bases. CDR3 length equals 15 residues. The CDR3 region has the DNA TGTGCCAGCAATAGCCAGGGGGTTAATAATTCACCCCTCCACTTT. Its translation: CASNSQGVNNSPLHF.

This clonotype showed up many times. The V gene is TRBV27, the J gene TRBJ2-1; 9 bases map to TRBD1. The junction had 13 bases not matched to a gene; V was cut back by 5 bases and J by 8 bases. Germline V gene lookup returns CDR1 MNHEY and CDR2 SMNVEV (reference sequence). There are 16 residues in the CDR3. The CDR3 region is CASSRPGTGRTDEQFF. CDR3 sequence (DNA): TGTGCCAGCAGTAGACCCGGGACAGGGAGAACGGATGAGCAGTTCTTC.

This clonotype came up a few times. This chain connects TRBV29-1 to TRBJ2-1; 11 bases map to TRBD2. J lost 9 bases, V lost 6 bases, and 10 bases had no gene match. This CDR3 has 14 amino acids. Germline V CDR1 and CDR2: SQVTM, ANQGSEA. This CDR3 is CSVGAGLAAAEQFF. CDR3 nucleotides: TGCAGCGTCGGAGCGGGACTAGCGGCCGCTGAGCAGTTCTTC.

V usage is TRBV3-1 and J usage is TRBJ2-7, with D uncertain. The CDR3 totals 14 residues. The V gene's germline CDR1 is LGHDT and CDR2 YNNKEL (reference sequence). With 1 base removed from V and 6 bases from J, the gap between germline ends came to 13 bases. In DNA form, the CDR3 reads TGTGCCAGCAGCCAAGTTGGGGTCCGCTTCGAGCAGTACTTC. Its protein product is CASSQVGVRFEQYF.

The V call is TRBV15, the J call TRBJ1-1, with 11 bases that match TRBD1. The V segment lost 5 bases and the J segment 0 bases; nucleotides outside the gene matches: 2. CDR1 and CDR2 from the germline V gene are LNHNV and YYDKDF (reference sequence). This CDR3 is built from 15 residues. CDR3 in amino acids: CATSGDRGVNTEAFF. CDR3 sequence (DNA): TGTGCCACCAGCGGGGACAGGGGGGTGAACACTGAAGCTTTCTTT. Full variable domain (rest looked up from reference TRBV15 and TRBJ1-1): DAMVIQNPRYQVTQFGKPVTLSCSQTLNHNVMYWYQQKSSQAPKLLFHYYDKDFNNEADTPDNFQSRRPNTSFCFLDIRSPGLGDTAMYLCATSGDRGVNTEAFFGQGTRLTVV.

This clonotype was picked up many times. The chain has TRBV12-3 or TRBV12-4 and TRBJ2-3; D is possibly TRBD1 (5 bases). Trimming shortened V by 6 bases and J by 2 bases, and 12 bases separated the two germline ends. The CDR3 has 14 residues. CDR3 DNA sequence: TGTGCCAGCAGACCAGGGTTACCCACAGATACGCAGTATTTT. It codes for CASRPGLPTDTQYF.

This CDR3 is CASSPQGENTEAFF. The CDR3 DNA reads TGTGCCAGCAGTCCACAGGGGGAGAACACTGAAGCTTTCTTT. V usage is TRBV6-1 and J usage is TRBJ1-1, with 8 bases that match TRBD1. The CDR3 is made up of 14 amino acids. In germline, CDR1 is MNHNS, CDR2 SASEGT. Trimming cost V 5 bases and J 1 base; bases outside gene matches: 3.

This clonotype was counted only a few times. The chain couples TRBV20-1 to TRBJ2-7; D perhaps matches TRBD1 (6 bases). This CDR3 comprises 13 residues. V lost 5 bases and J lost 0, with 11 bases in between. Germline values: CDR1 DFQATT, CDR2 SNEGSKA (reference sequence). The CDR3 spells CSAHRDNSYEQYF. The CDR3 DNA sequence: TGCAGTGCTCACCGGGACAACTCCTACGAGCAGTACTTC.

The table lists this clonotype with many counts. V usage is TRBV12-3 or TRBV12-4 and J usage is TRBJ1-5; D not certain. This CDR3 contains 14 residues. The V end lost 4 bases, the J end lost 0 bases, and 7 bases lay between the germline ends. The CDR3 protein is CASSSSSSNQPQHF. The DNA for the CDR3 is TGTGCCAGCAGTTCCTCATCTAGCAATCAGCCCCAGCATTTT.

Only a few counts were recorded for this clonotype. The chain joins TRBV20-1 to TRBJ2-1, with D possibly matching TRBD2 (6 bases). Germline CDR1 DFQATT, CDR2 SNEGSKA (reference sequence). This CDR3 has 15 amino acids. Trimming pared 5 bases from V and 2 bases from J, leaving 16 bases between. CDR3 loop: CSAGIGGVAYNEQFF. The CDR3, as DNA: TGCAGTGCTGGCATTGGCGGGGTCGCCTACAATGAGCAGTTCTTC.

The chain has TRBV27 and TRBJ2-1; TRBD1 matches 8 bases. Germline assignment: CDR1 MNHEY and CDR2 SMNVEV (reference sequence). This CDR3 spans 16 amino acids. Trimming removed 3 bases from V and 6 bases from J; junction bases left unmatched: 10. The DNA of the CDR3 is TGTGCCAGCAGTTTCCAACCGGGACAGGCGTCCAATGAGCAGTTCTTC. Its protein product is CASSFQPGQASNEQFF.